This TCR beta chain was retrieved from a study of blood T cell repertoires in COVID-19. Study-level information: Whether acute or convalescent, the COVID-19 samples came from the United States, Italy and Spain.

Produced via immunoSEQ multiplex PCR; TCRdb's table is partial and in-frame only. The data contain about 270,000 clones, about nine tenths of them singletons. Germline CDR1 is SGHNT and CDR2 is YENEEA. The CDR3 is made up of 15 amino acids. Germline trimming cut 5 bases from V and 1 base from J; bases unmatched to any gene: 2. Categorization into cohorts depended on clinical history that participants reported. Recovered participants had two consecutive negative NP/OP PCR tests, healthcare professional clearance, or symptom resolution. The V call is TRBV11-3, the J call TRBJ2-2, with TRBD2 matching over 9 bases. The sequence was obtained from a woman aged 50 to 65 who had recovered from COVID-19. Source material: PBMCs or T cells enriched from blood (not recorded which). The CDR3 is CASSKTSGNTGELFF. The CDR3 DNA reads as TGTGCCAGCAGCAAGACTAGCGGGAACACCGGGGAGCTGTTTTTT.